This T cell receptor (beta chain) was profiled in a study of graft-versus-host responses after intestinal transplantation. Study information: Transplant recipients had multivisceral, liver-intestinal, or isolated intestinal grafts. Study-wide results and caveats: Patients with graft-donor T cell macrochimerism had high graft-versus-host to host-versus-graft clonal ratios in allografts.

CDR1 SGHDT and CDR2 YYEEEE come from the germline V gene. The V gene lost 2 bases and the J gene lost 8 bases, with 19 bases spanning the gap. The CDR3 has 15 amino acids. About this clone itself: Its antigen is unidentified.

Sequencing used immunoSEQ multiplex PCR; TCRdb keeps in-frame clones, though not all of them. The data show roughly 130,000 clones, around 90% seen once. Sequenced material: unstimulated CD4+ T cells sorted from spleen or lymph node cells, taken before intestinal transplant. The rearrangement links TRBV5-6 to TRBJ1-1; D remains ambiguous. The clonotype originates from a human donor who received an intestinal transplant. The CDR3 loop reads CASSLRKQLFFEAFF. As DNA, the CDR3 is TGTGCCAGCAGCTTACGGAAGCAGCTTTTCTTCGAAGCTTTCTTT.